These 25 T cell receptor beta chains were sequenced from one sample in a study of identical twins. TCRdb called the 5' RACE reads again in MiXCR, with one record for every CDR3 protein. Of fewer than 800,000 distinct CDR3 sequences listed, about 7% are singletons. The same specimen was also included in a second study, on yellow fever vaccine responses in identical twins.

The sample consisted of PBMCs. All receptors derive from a woman under 30 in good health.

This clonotype was seen a few times. The chain has TRBV11-2 and TRBJ1-3, with D unclear. Germline V gene sequence: CDR1 SGHAT, CDR2 FQNNGV. V gave up 5 bases and J gave up 4 bases, with 9 bases separating them. There are 13 residues in the CDR3. CDR3 region: CASSPRAGNTIYF. The CDR3 bases are TGTGCCAGCAGCCCCCGTGCAGGAAACACCATATATTTT.

This clonotype occurred many times. The rearrangement joins TRBV20-1 to TRBJ1-4; D unclear. Germline V gene lookup returns CDR1 DFQATT and CDR2 SNEGSKA (reference sequence). The CDR3 contains 11 residues. Trimming pared 1 base from V and 8 bases from J, leaving 5 bases between. CDR3 region: CSARVGEKLFF. For the CDR3, the DNA is TGCAGTGCTAGAGTTGGGGAAAAACTGTTTTTT.

This clonotype has ten or more counts. The genes are TRBV25-1 and TRBJ2-2; D unclear. Germline V gene lookup returns CDR1 MGHDK and CDR2 SYGVNS. Trimming removed 1 base at V and 5 bases at J, with 5 bases between. CDR3 length: 13 residues. This chain's CDR3 is CASSEWGTGELFF. The CDR3 nucleotides are TGTGCCAGCAGTGAATGGGGAACCGGGGAGCTGTTTTTT.

This clonotype was observed at least ten times. The chain has TRBV20-1 and TRBJ2-3; no definite D call. This CDR3 spans 12 amino acids. Germline assignment: CDR1 DFQATT and CDR2 SNEGSKA (reference sequence). V lost 7 bases, J lost 5 bases, and 13 bases lay in between. CDR3 residues: CSVAATLDTQYF. The CDR3 DNA follows: TGCAGTGTCGCGGCAACACTAGATACGCAGTATTTT.

This clonotype was counted at least ten times. The V gene is TRBV20-1, the J gene TRBJ1-4, with TRBD1 matching 7 bases. CDR1 and CDR2 from the germline V gene are DFQATT and SNEGSKA (reference sequence). V lost 2 bases to trimming and J lost 7 bases; unmatched junction nucleotides: 13. This CDR3 spans 16 amino acids. CDR3 amino acids: CSARSPGGIVSEKLFF. In DNA, the CDR3 is TGCAGTGCTAGATCCCCAGGGGGAATTGTGAGTGAAAAACTGTTTTTT.

This clonotype was observed many times. The gene calls are TRBV29-1 and TRBJ2-3; 9 positions agree with TRBD2. CDR3 length: 15 amino acids. The ends lost 3 bases at V and 3 bases at J; junction bases unmatched: 7. Germline CDR1 reads SQVTM; CDR2 reads ANQGSEA. In DNA form, the CDR3 reads TGCAGCGTTGACAGCAGTAGCGGGAGAACAGATACGCAGTATTTT. Translated: CSVDSSSGRTDTQYF.

This clonotype was seen more than once but under ten times. The chain combines TRBV3-1 with TRBJ2-1, with 13 nucleotides matching TRBD2. CDR1 is LGHDT, CDR2 YNNKEL, per germline (reference sequence). CDR3 length: 19 residues. Germline trimming cut 0 bases from V and 5 bases from J; bases unmatched to any gene: 10. The CDR3 region is CASSQEDWGLAGFNNEQFF. Here the CDR3 DNA reads TGTGCCAGCAGCCAAGAGGATTGGGGACTAGCGGGGTTCAACAATGAGCAGTTCTTC.

The chain employs TRBV4-1 and TRBJ2-5; D might be TRBD2 (5 bases). This CDR3 region has 14 residues. Deletions cut 0 bases from V and 4 bases from J, with 9 bases between. CDR1 and CDR2 (germline): MGHRA, YSYEKL. This chain's CDR3 is CASSQDVRGETQYF. The CDR3 DNA is TGCGCCAGCAGCCAAGATGTCCGGGGAGAGACCCAGTACTTC.

V is TRBV5-5 and J is TRBJ2-1, with TRBD1 matching over 7 bases. V lost 2 bases to trimming and J lost 5 bases; unmatched junction nucleotides: 10. The CDR3 has 16 amino acids. Germline-derived CDR1 and CDR2 are SGHKS and YYEKEE (reference sequence). CDR3 protein: CASSLEGARFDNEQFF. CDR3 DNA sequence: TGTGCCAGCAGCTTAGAGGGGGCTCGTTTTGACAATGAGCAGTTCTTC. Based on the CDR3 plus reference TRBV5-5 and TRBJ2-1, the full variable domain is DAGVTQSPTHLIKTRGQQVTLRCSPISGHKSVSWYQQVLGQGPQFIFQYYEKEERGRGNFPDRFSARQFPNYSSELNVNALLLGDSALYLCASSLEGARFDNEQFFGPGTRLTVL.

This chain links TRBV4-2 with TRBJ2-7, with 8 bases matching TRBD1. The CDR3 covers 15 residues. CDR1 and CDR2 from the germline V gene are LGHNA and YNFKEQ. V was clipped by 0 bases and J by 4 bases; unmatched bases: 5. The CDR3 DNA reads as TGTGCCAGCAGCCAAGATCGGACAGGGTCTTACGAGCAGTACTTC. Its protein is CASSQDRTGSYEQYF.

This clonotype was seen at least ten times. The V gene is TRBV29-1, the J gene TRBJ2-3; maybe TRBD2 (5 bases). Germline V gene sequence: CDR1 SQVTM, CDR2 ANQGSEA. Trimming left V 5 bases short and J 3 bases short, with 15 bases between. CDR3 length equals 14 residues. The CDR3 nucleotides read TGCAGCGTTTCCGGGATCGGGTATACAGATACGCAGTATTTT. This sequence encodes CSVSGIGYTDTQYF.

This rearrangement joins TRBV7-8 to TRBJ2-1; D remains unclear. Trimming removed 5 bases from V and 3 bases from J, with 17 bases in between. Germline CDR1 reads SGHVS; CDR2 reads FQNEAQ. The CDR3 totals 16 residues. The CDR3 is CASSPYLGDFYNEQFF. The CDR3 DNA sequence: TGTGCCAGCAGCCCCTATCTAGGAGATTTCTACAATGAGCAGTTCTTC.

This clonotype showed up many times. The J gene is TRBJ1-2, the V gene TRBV29-1; a possible D gene is TRBD1 (6 bases). The CDR3 is 14 amino acids. The germline V gene encodes CDR1 SQVTM and CDR2 ANQGSEA. V was cut by 2 bases and J by 0 bases, with 10 bases left in between. The CDR3, as DNA: TGCAGCGTTGAAATGGGACAACCTAACTATGGCTACACCTTC. Protein sequence: CSVEMGQPNYGYTF.

This clonotype was observed many times. J is TRBJ2-1 and V is TRBV5-5; possibly TRBD2 for D (5 bases). From germline, CDR1 is SGHKS and CDR2 YYEKEE (reference sequence). This CDR3 contains 15 residues. The germline V and J ends were trimmed by 6 bases and 0 bases, with 13 bases remaining between them. The DNA for the CDR3 is TGTGCCAGCATCCTAGGACTCGACTCCTACAATGAGCAGTTCTTC. Amino acid sequence: CASILGLDSYNEQFF.

This clonotype appeared many times. V is TRBV10-3 and J is TRBJ2-5; the D call may be TRBD1 or TRBD2 (5 bases each). The CDR3 is 13 amino acids. With 4 bases removed from V and 4 bases from J, the gap between germline ends came to 10 bases. Germline CDR1 and CDR2: ENHRY and SYGVKD. The CDR3 DNA sequence: TGTGCCATCAGTGGGTCGAGGGGAGAGACCCAGTACTTC. Translating gives CAISGSRGETQYF.

This chain uses TRBV6-2 or TRBV6-3 with TRBJ1-2, with TRBD1 matching over 7 bases. The CDR3 is 14 amino acids. Trimming took 7 bases from V and 2 from J; bases not matched to a gene: 7. Germline CDR1 MNHEY, CDR2 SVGEGT. CDR3 in amino acids: CASKRQGTNYGYTF. The DNA for the CDR3 is TGTGCCAGCAAACGACAGGGTACCAACTATGGCTACACCTTC.

This clonotype was counted at least ten times. CDR3 amino acids: CASSLSGPGGNTIYF. The CDR3, as DNA: TGTGCCAGCAGTCTCTCCGGTCCTGGGGGAAACACCATATATTTT. The gene calls are TRBV12-3 or TRBV12-4 and TRBJ1-3; D gene uncertain. The CDR3 is 15 residues long. V lost 5 bases and J lost 4, with 15 bases in between.

There are many counts of this clonotype. V is TRBV5-1 and J is TRBJ2-1, with TRBD2 matching over 8 bases. The CDR3 runs to 16 residues. Trimming removed 4 bases from V and 0 bases from J; junction bases left unmatched: 6. Germline assignment: CDR1 SGHRS and CDR2 YFSETQ. CDR3 sequence reads: CASSDNGGASYNEQFF. The CDR3 DNA is TGCGCCAGCAGCGACAACGGGGGGGCCTCCTACAATGAGCAGTTCTTC.

This clonotype was counted ten times or more. This sequence joins TRBV5-1 and TRBJ2-7; D ambiguous. V was cut by 4 bases and J by 0 bases, with 11 bases left in between. The CDR3 has 14 amino acids. Germline V CDR1 and CDR2: SGHRS, YFSETQ. DNA of the CDR3: TGCGCCAGCAGCCCACAAGGGCCCTCCTACGAGCAGTACGTC. Its translation: CASSPQGPSYEQYV.

The rearrangement links TRBV19 to TRBJ1-1; 7 bases match TRBD1. Germline CDR1 LNHDA, CDR2 SQIVND (reference sequence). The J segment lost 5 bases and the V segment lost 3 bases, leaving 9 bases of the junction unmatched. The CDR3 sequence is 15 residues long. In DNA, the CDR3 is TGTGCCAGTAGTATCCCTCGGACAGGCGGAACTGAAGCTTTCTTT. Translation gives CASSIPRTGGTEAFF. The full variable domain, in which reference TRBV19 and TRBJ1-1 provide the parts outside the CDR3, is DGGITQSPKYLFRKEGQNVTLSCEQNLNHDAMYWYRQDPGQGLRLIYYSQIVNDFQKGDIAEGYSVSREKKESFPLTVTSAQKNPTAFYLCASSIPRTGGTEAFFGQGTRLTVV.

This clonotype was observed many times. J is TRBJ2-1 and V is TRBV7-3; 9 nucleotides match TRBD1. The ends lost 5 bases at V and 8 bases at J; junction bases unmatched: 7. The CDR3 loop spans 14 amino acids. CDR1 is SGHTA and CDR2 is FQGTGA in the germline V gene. The CDR3 coding sequence is TGTGCCAGCAGCCCCGTACAGGGGGCGTATGAGCAGTTCTTC. Translating it yields CASSPVQGAYEQFF.

This clonotype was seen a few times. The rearrangement joins TRBV20-1 to TRBJ2-7; maybe TRBD1 (6 bases). The CDR3 spans 13 residues. CDR1 and CDR2 (germline): DFQATT, SNEGSKA (reference sequence). Trimming took off 1 base at V and 7 bases at J, with 14 bases between the two ends. CDR3 sequence reads: CSARAGVGAEQYV. In DNA, the CDR3 is TGCAGTGCTAGAGCAGGTGTGGGGGCTGAGCAGTACGTC.

This clonotype appeared many times. The rearrangement links TRBV6-1 to TRBJ1-1; 8 bases map to TRBD1. This CDR3 region has 14 residues. Unmatched junction bases numbered 5, after V lost 7 bases and J lost 1 base. Germline loops: CDR1 MNHNS, CDR2 SASEGT. CDR3 DNA: TGTGCCAGCATCCCCGGACAGGGGAACACTGAAGCTTTCTTT. Translated: CASIPGQGNTEAFF.

This clonotype was found a few times. The rearrangement links TRBV3-1 to TRBJ2-1; TRBD2 matches at 7 bases. CDR1 and CDR2 (germline): LGHDT, YNNKEL (reference sequence). The CDR3 runs to 17 residues. V was pared by 1 base and J by 5 bases, with 11 bases of the junction left unmatched. In nucleotides, the CDR3 is TGTGCCAGCAGCCAAGGGGTTTGGGGGGGACCTAACAATGAGCAGTTCTTC. Translation: CASSQGVWGGPNNEQFF.

This chain uses TRBV12-3 or TRBV12-4 with TRBJ2-2; TRBD2 agrees at 8 bases. There are 16 residues in the CDR3. Trimming took 6 bases from V and 3 from J; bases not matched to a gene: 9. For the CDR3, the DNA is TGTGCCAGCAGCCCTGGGACTAGAGGTGACACCGGGGAGCTGTTTTTT. Translated, it gives CASSPGTRGDTGELFF.